The 19 T cell receptor beta chains below were found in one sample sequenced in a study of shared clonotypes between healthy human individuals. Assay used: immunoSEQ multiplex PCR; TCRdb lists only in-frame clones, some missing. The sample carries over a million clones, around 78% recorded once. Sequenced input: memory CD4+ T cells from PBMCs. Sample subset: CD45RA-negative fraction. The receptors come from a young man in good health. Some clones in this sample may be carry-over from other donors' samples.

The chain links TRBV4-3 to TRBJ1-5; D perhaps matches TRBD1 (5 bases). The CDR3 is made up of 15 amino acids. V was pared by 3 bases and J by 4 bases, with 13 bases between. The germline CDR1 and CDR2 sequences are LGHNA and YSLEER. This chain's CDR3 is CASSHGLQVNQPQHF. CDR3 nucleotides: TGCGCCAGCAGCCATGGATTACAGGTGAATCAGCCCCAGCATTTT.

The chain employs TRBV10-3 and TRBJ2-1; possible D gene TRBD1, 5 bases. CDR1 and CDR2 (germline): ENHRY, SYGVKD. The CDR3 runs to 13 residues. V lost 11 bases and J lost 4, with 15 bases in between. CDR3 amino acids: CAHGDSKYNEQFF. The CDR3 region has the DNA TGTGCCCACGGCGACAGCAAATACAATGAGCAGTTCTTC.

For this clone: Other DNA sequences in this specimen translate into the identical CDR3. The CDR3 loop reads CASSLAEDTQYF. CDR3 coding DNA: TGTGCCAGCAGCCTAGCGGAGGATACGCAGTATTTT. J is TRBJ2-3 and V is TRBV5-4; 7 nucleotides agree with TRBD2. The CDR3 contains 12 residues. Germline loops: CDR1 SGHNT, CDR2 YYREEE (reference sequence). Trimming removed 4 bases from V and 6 bases from J; junction bases left unmatched: 2.

The rearrangement links TRBV18 to TRBJ1-3; D ambiguous. Germline assignment: CDR1 KGHSH and CDR2 LQKENI. V was shortened by 6 bases and J by 3 bases, with 9 bases between the two germline ends. The CDR3 is 13 amino acids. CDR3 bases: TGTGCCAGCTCCCAGGACGGTGGAAACACCATATATTTT. Translating it yields CASSQDGGNTIYF.

The genes are TRBV5-6 and TRBJ2-3, with unresolved D. V shed 4 bases and J shed 1 base, with 10 bases lying between them. The CDR3 is 14 residues long. CDR1 SGHDT and CDR2 YYEEEE come from the germline V gene. The CDR3 DNA follows: TGTGCCAGCAGCCTGACAAGCCGCACAGATACGCAGTATTTT. It codes for CASSLTSRTDTQYF.

The V and J genes are TRBV19 and TRBJ2-1, with no clear D. Germline V gene data show CDR1 as LNHDA and CDR2 as SQIVND (reference sequence). The CDR3 runs 13 residues. V lost 3 bases and J lost 2, with 5 bases in between. CDR3 residues: CASSMGTYNEQFF. The CDR3 bases are TGTGCCAGTAGTATGGGGACCTACAATGAGCAGTTCTTC.

In this sample, this clone turned up a few times. This CDR3 is also generated by other DNA sequences in the sample. The rearrangement joins TRBV2 to TRBJ2-3; the match to TRBD2 covers 7 bases. The J segment lost 6 bases and the V segment lost 3 bases, leaving 6 bases of the junction unmatched. Germline V gene sequence: CDR1 SNHLY, CDR2 FYNNEI. This CDR3 contains 14 residues. The CDR3 coding sequence is TGTGCCAGCAGTGAGGGGAGGGGCCCCGATACGCAGTATTTT. Translating gives CASSEGRGPDTQYF. Variable domain in full (rest from reference TRBV2 and TRBJ2-3): EPEVTQTPSHQVTQMGQEVILRCVPISNHLYFYWYRQILGQKVEFLVSFYNNEISEKSEIFDDQFSVERPDGSNFTLKIRSTKLEDSAMYFCASSEGRGPDTQYFGPGTRLTVL.

This chain connects TRBV4-1 to TRBJ2-1; D might be TRBD2 (6 bases). This CDR3 spans 15 amino acids. The germline V gene has CDR1 MGHRA and CDR2 YSYEKL. The V and J ends lost 4 bases and 0 bases respectively, with 10 bases between them. CDR3 DNA: TGCGCCAGCAGCCTCACGGAGGGCTCCTACAATGAGCAGTTCTTC. It translates to CASSLTEGSYNEQFF.

The chain is built from TRBV5-8 and TRBJ1-5; D possibly corresponds to TRBD1 (5 bases). V gave up 0 bases and J gave up 3 bases, with 10 bases separating them. The CDR3 extends over 15 amino acids. CDR1 is SGHTS and CDR2 is YDEGEE in the germline V gene. CDR3 bases: TGTGCCAGCAGCTTGGGAGGACAAATCAATCAGCCCCAGCATTTT. Translated: CASSLGGQINQPQHF.

This clone was detected many times. Other DNA variants within this sample encode the same CDR3. V gene TRBV6-5 combines with J gene TRBJ1-1; the D is unclear. This CDR3 contains 14 residues. The V end lost 9 bases, the J end lost 2 bases, and 16 bases lay between the germline ends. The V gene's germline CDR1 is MNHEY and CDR2 SVGAGI. DNA of the CDR3: TGTGCCAGTTACCCGCCGGGATCCAACACTGAAGCTTTCTTT. Amino acid sequence: CASYPPGSNTEAFF.

This chain connects TRBV7-9 to TRBJ1-5, with D unresolved. Germline V gene data show CDR1 as SEHNR and CDR2 as FQNEAQ (reference sequence). This CDR3 spans 12 amino acids. The V and J ends lost 6 bases and 4 bases respectively, with 7 bases between them. The CDR3 DNA is TGTGCCAGCAGTGAAGGGAATCAGCCCCAGCATTTT. The encoded protein is CASSEGNQPQHF.

V and J are TRBV5-1 and TRBJ2-7, with D uncertain. The CDR3 runs to 13 residues. Germline lookup yields CDR1 SGHRS and CDR2 YFSETQ. V shed 0 bases and J shed 6 bases, with 10 bases lying between them. The CDR3 DNA sequence: TGCGCCAGCAGCTTGGATACTGTGGGCGAGCAGTACTTC. Its translation is CASSLDTVGEQYF.

The CDR3 region has the DNA TGTGCCAGCAGCTCGATAGCGGGATCTAGCACAGATACGCAGTATTTT. Amino acids: CASSSIAGSSTDTQYF. This chain uses TRBV5-4 with TRBJ2-3, with TRBD2 matching 8 bases. Germline V gene data show CDR1 as SGHNT and CDR2 as YYREEE (reference sequence). The V gene end was trimmed by 3 bases and the J gene end by 0 bases; junction bases not matched to a gene: 6. The CDR3 consists of 16 residues.

The rearrangement links TRBV19 to TRBJ1-5; 9 positions agree with TRBD1. This CDR3 has 13 amino acids. Germline-derived CDR1 and CDR2 are LNHDA and SQIVND (reference sequence). V lost 8 bases and J lost 7; bases outside the gene matches: 6. The CDR3 DNA reads as TGTGCCAGTGGGGACAGGGCTAGGCAGCCCCAGCATTTT. Translating it yields CASGDRARQPQHF. The full variable domain, rest sourced from reference TRBV19 and TRBJ1-5, is DGGITQSPKYLFRKEGQNVTLSCEQNLNHDAMYWYRQDPGQGLRLIYYSQIVNDFQKGDIAEGYSVSREKKESFPLTVTSAQKNPTAFYLCASGDRARQPQHFGDGTRLSIL.

Comments on this clone: A far larger clone is a single base away, which makes a read error likely. The same CDR3 also results from other DNA sequences found in this sample. The rearrangement links TRBV2 to TRBJ2-3; D is ambiguous. The V gene's germline CDR1 is SNHLY and CDR2 FYNNEI. The CDR3 sequence is 12 residues long. V lost 5 bases and J lost 0, with 3 bases in between. CDR3 amino acids: CASSSSTDTQYF. DNA for the CDR3: TGTGCCAGCAGTTCTAGCACAGATACGCAGTATTTT.

A remark on this clone: The same CDR3 can be traced to other DNA sequences in this sample. The chain joins TRBV28 to TRBJ2-7, with TRBD2 identical over 8 bases. In germline, CDR1 is MDHEN, CDR2 SYDVKM. V was pared by 2 bases and J by 2 bases, with 5 bases of the junction left unmatched. The length of the CDR3 is 15 residues. In nucleotides, the CDR3 is TGTGCCAGCAGTTTAAGCGGTAGCGGGACCTACGAGCAGTACTTC. Its protein product is CASSLSGSGTYEQYF.

The chain is built from TRBV5-4 and TRBJ1-2; D is perhaps TRBD1 (6 bases). The CDR3 contains 14 residues. Germline CDR1 is SGHNT and CDR2 is YYREEE (reference sequence). V lost 4 bases to trimming and J lost 2 bases, with 12 bases between them. The CDR3 DNA reads as TGTGCCAGCAGCCTCCGACAGGAGAACTATGGCTACACCTTC. Protein sequence: CASSLRQENYGYTF.

This clone has more than one count but fewer than ten. The chain joins TRBV11-3 to TRBJ2-2; weak D call: TRBD1 (6 bases). The CDR3 covers 15 residues. Trimming removed 5 bases from V and 0 bases from J, with 10 bases in between. Germline V lookup: CDR1 SGHNT, CDR2 YENEEA. The CDR3 sequence: CASSQQGPNTGELFF. DNA for the CDR3: TGTGCCAGCAGCCAACAGGGACCGAACACCGGGGAGCTGTTTTTT.

CDR3 sequence: CASSPRDRPLRGYTF. The CDR3 DNA sequence: TGTGCCAGCAGCCCACGGGACAGGCCTCTGAGGGGCTACACCTTC. The chain is built from TRBV27 and TRBJ1-2; 8 bases map to TRBD1. J was trimmed by 8 bases and V by 6 bases; bases with no gene match: 14. Germline V gene sequence: CDR1 MNHEY, CDR2 SMNVEV (reference sequence). This CDR3 has 15 amino acids.